A selection of T cell receptor beta chains follows, all from one sample in a study of blood T cell repertoires in COVID-19. TCRdb's copy holds only in-frame clones and misses some; the assay was immunoSEQ multiplex PCR. The table lists some 55,000 clones, roughly four fifths of them singletons. Sequences were obtained from peripheral blood. Every receptor here comes from a woman aged 60 to 75 with acute or convalescent COVID-19. Each CDR3 is given with its conserved first and last residue. A D gene is named only where the DNA matches it firmly. Expanded clones are given a class, and other clones once, few, many or no size at all.

v_call	j_call	clone_size	d_call	cdr3_nt	cdr3_aa
TRBV11-2	TRBJ2-7	-	TRBD1	TGTGCCAGCAGCTTCGGCAGTTCTAGGACAGGGAGCTACGAGCAGTACTTC	CASSFGSSRTGSYEQYF
TRBV5-1	TRBJ1-1	-	-	TGCGCCAGCAGCCCAGGCCGGGGGGTGAACACTGAAGCTTTCTTT	CASSPGRGVNTEAFF
TRBV30	TRBJ1-1	-	-	TGTGCCTGGAGTACATCGACAGGCGGGTCTTTCTTT	CAWSTSTGGSFF
TRBV7-9	TRBJ1-5	-	-	TGTGCCAGCAGCTCCCCTCCCGGGCCCCAGCATTTT	CASSSPPGPQHF
TRBV28	TRBJ1-6	once	-	TGTGCCAGCAGTATCCCGCGTCTCGTCAATTCACCCCTCCACTTT	CASSIPRLVNSPLHF
TRBV28	TRBJ1-2	-	-	TGTGCCAGCAGTTCCCATTCAGACCAAGGACTGAGTGATGGCTACACCTTC	CASSSHSDQGLSDGYTF
TRBV7-2	TRBJ2-3	-	TRBD2	TGTGCCAGCAGCTCCCCCGGAGGCCGGGGGGGCAACACAGATACGCAGTATTTT	CASSSPGGRGGNTDTQYF
TRBV7-9	TRBJ1-3	-	TRBD1	TGTGCCAGCAGCTACGGGGACAGTGAAAACACCATATATTTT	CASSYGDSENTIYF
TRBV9	TRBJ2-3	-	-	TGTGCCAGCAGCTTAAGGGTAGGGGACACAGATACGCAGTATTTT	CASSLRVGDTDTQYF
TRBV11-2	TRBJ2-7	-	-	TGTGCCAGCAGCTCCGGACACCACTACGAGCAGTACTTC	CASSSGHHYEQYF
TRBV7-9	TRBJ2-1	-	TRBD2	TGTGCCAGCAGCTTAGCCTATGGACTAGCGGGAGATGAGCAGTTCTTC	CASSLAYGLAGDEQFF
TRBV19	TRBJ1-2	-	TRBD1	TGTGCCAGTAGTATAGATGGAGGGGGCTTGGATGGCTACACCTTC	CASSIDGGGLDGYTF
TRBV28	TRBJ2-7	-	TRBD1	TGTGCCAGCAGTTCCCCGACAGGGGGCACCTACGAGCAGTACTTC	CASSSPTGGTYEQYF